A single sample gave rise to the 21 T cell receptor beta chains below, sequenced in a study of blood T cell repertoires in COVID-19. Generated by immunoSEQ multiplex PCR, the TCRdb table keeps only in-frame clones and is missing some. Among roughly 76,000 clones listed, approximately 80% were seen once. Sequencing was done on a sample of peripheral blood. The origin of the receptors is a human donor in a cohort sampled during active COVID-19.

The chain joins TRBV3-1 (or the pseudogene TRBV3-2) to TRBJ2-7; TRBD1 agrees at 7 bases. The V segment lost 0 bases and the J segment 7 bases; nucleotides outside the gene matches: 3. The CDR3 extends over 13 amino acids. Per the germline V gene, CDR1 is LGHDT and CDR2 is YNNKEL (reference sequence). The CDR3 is CASSQDWDREQYF. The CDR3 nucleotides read TGTGCCAGCAGCCAAGACTGGGACAGAGAGCAGTACTTC.

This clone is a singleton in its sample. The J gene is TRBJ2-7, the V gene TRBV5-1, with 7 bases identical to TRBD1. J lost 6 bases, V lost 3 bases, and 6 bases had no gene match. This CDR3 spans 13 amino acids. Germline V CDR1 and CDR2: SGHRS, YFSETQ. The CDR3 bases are TGCGCCAGCAGCTCCGGGACAGTAGGCGAGCAGTACTTC. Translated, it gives CASSSGTVGEQYF.

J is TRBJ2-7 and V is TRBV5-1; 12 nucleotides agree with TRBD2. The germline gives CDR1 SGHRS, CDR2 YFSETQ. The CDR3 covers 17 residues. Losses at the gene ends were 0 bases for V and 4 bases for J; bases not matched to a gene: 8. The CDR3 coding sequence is TGCGCCAGCAGCTTGGAGACCCCGACTAGCGGGAGTTACGAGCAGTACTTC. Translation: CASSLETPTSGSYEQYF.

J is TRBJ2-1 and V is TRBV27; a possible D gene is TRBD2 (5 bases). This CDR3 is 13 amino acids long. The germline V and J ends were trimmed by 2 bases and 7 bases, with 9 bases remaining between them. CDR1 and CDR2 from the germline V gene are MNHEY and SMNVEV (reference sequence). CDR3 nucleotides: TGTGCCAGCAGTTTACTACTAGGTAATGAGCAGTTCTTC. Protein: CASSLLLGNEQFF.

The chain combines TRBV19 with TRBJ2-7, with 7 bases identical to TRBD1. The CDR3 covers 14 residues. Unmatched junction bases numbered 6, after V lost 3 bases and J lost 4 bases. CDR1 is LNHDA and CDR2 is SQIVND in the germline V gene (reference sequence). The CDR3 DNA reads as TGTGCCAGTAGTATCGGCAGGGGGAGATACGAGCAGTACTTC. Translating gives CASSIGRGRYEQYF.

The CDR3 DNA reads TGCAGCGTTGACGCTGGACAGGGGTACACTGAAGCTTTCTTT. This gives the protein CSVDAGQGYTEAFF. The chain uses TRBV29-1 and TRBJ1-1; 9 positions agree with TRBD1. Losses at the gene ends were 3 bases for V and 3 bases for J; bases not matched to a gene: 5. The germline gives CDR1 SQVTM, CDR2 ANQGSEA. The CDR3 extends over 14 amino acids. Full variable domain (outside the CDR3, taken from reference TRBV29-1 and TRBJ1-1): SAVISQKPSRDICQRGTSLTIQCQVDSQVTMMFWYRQQPGQSLTLIATANQGSEATYESGFVIDKFPISRPNLTFSTLTVSNMSPEDSSIYLCSVDAGQGYTEAFFGQGTRLTVV.

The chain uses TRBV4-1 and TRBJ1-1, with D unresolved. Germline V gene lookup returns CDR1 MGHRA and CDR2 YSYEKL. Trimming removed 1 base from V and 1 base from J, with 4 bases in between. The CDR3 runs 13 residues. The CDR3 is CASSQAQNTEAFF. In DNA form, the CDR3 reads TGCGCCAGCAGCCAAGCCCAGAACACTGAAGCTTTCTTT.

The CDR3, as DNA: TGTGCCAGCAGCGCGACCGAGGTCGGACTAGCGGGAATGGGCGAGCAGTACTTC. Protein sequence: CASSATEVGLAGMGEQYF. The gene calls are TRBV13 and TRBJ2-7, with 12 nucleotides matching TRBD2. The CDR3 runs to 18 residues. Germline values: CDR1 PRHDT, CDR2 FYEKMQ (reference sequence). Losses at the gene ends were 5 bases for V and 6 bases for J; bases not matched to a gene: 17.

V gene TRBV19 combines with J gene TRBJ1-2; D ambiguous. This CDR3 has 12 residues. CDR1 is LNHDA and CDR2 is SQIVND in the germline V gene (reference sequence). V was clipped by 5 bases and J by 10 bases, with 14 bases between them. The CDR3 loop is CASSPIPSAYTF. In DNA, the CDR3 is TGTGCCAGTAGTCCAATCCCCAGCGCCTACACCTTC.

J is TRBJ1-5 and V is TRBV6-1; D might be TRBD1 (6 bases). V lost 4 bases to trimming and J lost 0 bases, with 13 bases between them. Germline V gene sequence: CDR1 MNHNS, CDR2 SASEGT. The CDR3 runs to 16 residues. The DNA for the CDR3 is TGTGCCAGCAGTGGCGGGGGGGGCTTTAGCAATCAGCCCCAGCATTTT. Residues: CASSGGGGFSNQPQHF.

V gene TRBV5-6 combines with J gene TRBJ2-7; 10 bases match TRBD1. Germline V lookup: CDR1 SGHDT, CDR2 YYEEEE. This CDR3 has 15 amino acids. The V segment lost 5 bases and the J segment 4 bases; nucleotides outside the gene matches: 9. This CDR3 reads CASSMTGGLAYEQYF. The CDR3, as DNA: TGTGCCAGCAGTATGACAGGGGGCCTTGCGTACGAGCAGTACTTC.

The CDR3 is CASSDLLAGGPYEQYF. In nucleotides, the CDR3 is TGTGCCAGCAGCGACCTACTAGCGGGAGGTCCCTACGAGCAGTACTTC. This chain links TRBV4-2 with TRBJ2-7; TRBD2 matches 12 bases. In germline, CDR1 is LGHNA, CDR2 YNFKEQ. The CDR3 loop spans 16 amino acids. V shed 5 bases and J 2 bases; nucleotides not matched to a gene: 7.

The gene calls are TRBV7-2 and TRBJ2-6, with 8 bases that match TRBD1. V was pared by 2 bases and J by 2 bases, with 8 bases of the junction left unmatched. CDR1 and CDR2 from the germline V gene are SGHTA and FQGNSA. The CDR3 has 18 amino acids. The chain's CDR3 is CASSLQGAAVAGANVLTF. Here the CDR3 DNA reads TGTGCCAGCAGCTTACAGGGGGCAGCGGTTGCTGGGGCCAACGTCCTGACTTTC.

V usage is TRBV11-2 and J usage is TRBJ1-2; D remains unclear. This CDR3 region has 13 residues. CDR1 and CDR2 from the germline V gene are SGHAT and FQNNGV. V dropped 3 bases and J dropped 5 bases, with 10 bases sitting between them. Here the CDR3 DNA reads TGTGCCAGCAGCTTGCCGGGAACTTATGGCTACACCTTC. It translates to CASSLPGTYGYTF.

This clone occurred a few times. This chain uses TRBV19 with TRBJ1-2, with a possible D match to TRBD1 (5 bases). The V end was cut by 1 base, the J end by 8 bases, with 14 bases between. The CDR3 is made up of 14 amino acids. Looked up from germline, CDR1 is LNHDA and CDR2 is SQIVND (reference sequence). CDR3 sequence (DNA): TGTGCCAGTAGTATAGCCCGGGCCCAGGGAGGCTACACCTTC. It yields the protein CASSIARAQGGYTF. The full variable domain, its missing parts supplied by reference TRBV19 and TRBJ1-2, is DGGITQSPKYLFRKEGQNVTLSCEQNLNHDAMYWYRQDPGQGLRLIYYSQIVNDFQKGDIAEGYSVSREKKESFPLTVTSAQKNPTAFYLCASSIARAQGGYTFGSGTRLTVV.

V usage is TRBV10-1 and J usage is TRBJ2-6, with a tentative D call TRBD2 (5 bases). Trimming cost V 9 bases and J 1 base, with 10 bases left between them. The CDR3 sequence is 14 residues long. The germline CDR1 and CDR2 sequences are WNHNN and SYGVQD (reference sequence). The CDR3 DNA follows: TGCGCCAGATGGACTGGATCTGGGGCCAACGTCCTGACTTTC. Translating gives CARWTGSGANVLTF.

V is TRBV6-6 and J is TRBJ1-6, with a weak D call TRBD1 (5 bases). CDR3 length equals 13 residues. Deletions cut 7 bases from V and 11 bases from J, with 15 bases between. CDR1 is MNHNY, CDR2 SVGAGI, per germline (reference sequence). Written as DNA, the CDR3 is TGTGCCAGCAACGACAGAATAGAGCCACCCCTCCACTTT. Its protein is CASNDRIEPPLHF.

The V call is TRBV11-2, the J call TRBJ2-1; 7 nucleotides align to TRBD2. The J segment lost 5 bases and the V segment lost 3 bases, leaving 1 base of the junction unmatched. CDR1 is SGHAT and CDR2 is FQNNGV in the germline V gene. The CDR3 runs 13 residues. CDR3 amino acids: CASSFLADNEQFF. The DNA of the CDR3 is TGTGCCAGCAGCTTTCTAGCGGACAATGAGCAGTTCTTC.

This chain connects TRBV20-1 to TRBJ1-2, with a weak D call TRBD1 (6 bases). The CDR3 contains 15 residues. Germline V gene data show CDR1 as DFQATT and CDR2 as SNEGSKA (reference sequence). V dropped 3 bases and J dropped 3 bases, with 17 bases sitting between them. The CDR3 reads CSASKDSTKYYGYTF. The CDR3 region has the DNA TGCAGTGCTAGTAAGGACAGTACAAAATACTATGGCTACACCTTC.

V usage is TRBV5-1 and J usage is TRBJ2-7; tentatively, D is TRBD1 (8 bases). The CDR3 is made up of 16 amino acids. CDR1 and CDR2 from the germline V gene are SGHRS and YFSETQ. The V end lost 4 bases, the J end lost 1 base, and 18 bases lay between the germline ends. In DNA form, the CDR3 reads TGCGCCAGCAGCAGGGGGGGAGGACAGGGTTCCTACGAGCAGTACTTC. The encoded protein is CASSRGGGQGSYEQYF.

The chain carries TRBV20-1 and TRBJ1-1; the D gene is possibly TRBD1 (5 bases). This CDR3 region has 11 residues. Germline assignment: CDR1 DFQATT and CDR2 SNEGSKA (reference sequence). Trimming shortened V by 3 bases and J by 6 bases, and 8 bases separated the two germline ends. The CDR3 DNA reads TGCAGTGCTAGGGGGGAGGCTGAAGCTTTCTTT. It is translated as CSARGEAEAFF.